The clone carrying this T cell receptor beta chain has only one observation. Antigen unknown. Germline is not matched at one junction end, which may reflect a read error. CDR3 length equals 13 residues. Germline CDR1 is MNHEY and CDR2 is SMNVEV (reference sequence). The data originate from a study of blood T cells in healthy people across ages. A second PCR, run for roughly 7 to 12 cycles, used a sample-barcoded 5' primer plus a J-beta primer mix. TCRdb re-analysed the 5' RACE reads in MiXCR, keeping a single row per CDR3 protein. The sample holds roughly 1.6 million distinct CDR3 sequences, roughly 32% seen once. Study observations and caveats: Strong correlation linked observed beta diversity and percent naive T cells.

Caucasian, healthy and from Russia, the donors were aged between about 6 and 90. PBMCs were isolated at a quantity of at least 6.5 million per sample. The origin of this receptor is a woman in her thirties in good health. The chain employs TRBV27 and TRBJ1-1; 7 bases are a match to TRBD1. Sequenced sample: blood. The CDR3 sequence: CAGRGAGGTEAFF. The DNA of the CDR3 is TGTGCCGGCAGGGGGGCGGGTGGGACTGAAGCTTTCTTT.